This entry describes one T cell receptor beta chain. This specimen comes from a study of response to subunit inactivated influenza vaccine. TCRdb reprocessed the RT-PCR reads with MiXCR, giving one entry per CDR3 protein. The data hold 500,000 to 700,000 distinct CDR3 sequences, with roughly a quarter observed a single time. V trimming: 0 bases; J trimming: 0 bases; junction bases outside the gene matches: 8. The germline V gene encodes CDR1 SGHAT and CDR2 FQNNGV. The CDR3 sequence is 19 residues long. Another study also made use of these data, one on T cells expressing NK-cell markers. In that study: TCR beta cDNA was made by 5'RACE template switching with UMIs. These clonotypes also led the CD3+CD56-NKG2C+ fraction in a handful of donors.

The TCR was taken from a man aged 50-60 years who received an inactivated influenza vaccine. This chain uses TRBV11-2 with TRBJ2-1; 10 nucleotides agree with TRBD2. Here the sequenced sample was CD4+ T cells sorted from PBMCs, taken 12 days after vaccination. The CDR3 sequence: CASSLELAGASSSYNEQFF. CDR3 DNA: TGTGCCAGCAGCTTAGAGCTAGCGGGAGCTTCGAGCTCCTACAATGAGCAGTTCTTC.